The 11 T cell receptor beta chains below all came from one sample that was sequenced in a study of CD8 T cells in Susac syndrome. An amount of RNA that ranged from roughly 0.45 to 1 ug was reverse transcribed with random hexamers. TCRdb re-called the immunoSEQ multiplex PCR reads through MiXCR, storing one row per CDR3 protein. The sample lists 110,000 to 150,000 distinct CDR3 sequences, around 95% occurring once. Sequencing was performed on CD4+ T cells from PBMCs. These receptors were collected from a human donor with Susac syndrome.

CDR3 sequence reads: CATSRDPRLAAADTQYF. The CDR3, as DNA: TGTGCCACCAGCAGAGATCCGCGTCTAGCAGCCGCAGATACGCAGTATTTT. The J gene is TRBJ2-3, the V gene TRBV15; TRBD2 is a possible D gene (5 bases). The V gene lost 0 bases and the J gene lost 4 bases, with 17 bases spanning the gap. Germline V CDR1 and CDR2: LNHNV, YYDKDF (reference sequence). The CDR3 runs 17 residues.

With respect to this clonotype: An end of the junction does not agree with germline; a read error may underlie this. J is TRBJ2-1 and V is TRBV12-3 or TRBV12-4, with no clear D. The CDR3 contains 11 residues. The CDR3 is CASTLRVTQFF. CDR3 bases: TGTGCCAGCACTTTAAGAGTGACGCAGTTCTTC.

This chain joins TRBV25-1 and TRBJ2-7; weak D call: TRBD1 (7 bases). Germline values: CDR1 MGHDK, CDR2 SYGVNS. V lost 5 bases and J lost 0, with 20 bases in between. This CDR3 has 17 amino acids. CDR3 amino acids: CASSPEEGQTSSYEQYF. CDR3 sequence (DNA): TGTGCCAGCAGTCCTGAGGAGGGACAGACGAGCTCCTACGAGCAGTACTTC.

This sequence joins TRBV2 and TRBJ2-1; TRBD1 or TRBD2 may be the D gene (5 bases each). From germline, CDR1 is SNHLY and CDR2 FYNNEI. The CDR3 consists of 16 residues. V was shortened by 4 bases and J by 4 bases, with 17 bases between the two germline ends. The CDR3 here is CASSGVRGSYYNEQFF. The CDR3 DNA follows: TGTGCCAGCAGTGGGGTTCGGGGCAGCTATTACAATGAGCAGTTCTTC.

The chain has TRBV3-1 and TRBJ2-7; either TRBD1 or TRBD2 may supply D (5 bases each). V shed 10 bases and J shed 3 bases, with 16 bases lying between them. Germline values: CDR1 LGHDT, CDR2 YNNKEL (reference sequence). This CDR3 region has 13 residues. For the CDR3, the DNA is TGTGCCACAAGGGGACCTGCTTTCTACGAGCAGTACTTC. It translates to CATRGPAFYEQYF.

This sequence joins TRBV20-1 and TRBJ2-7; 9 nucleotides line up with TRBD1. Germline V gene sequence: CDR1 DFQATT, CDR2 SNEGSKA (reference sequence). Trimming took 6 bases from V and 0 from J; bases not matched to a gene: 6. This CDR3 is built from 14 residues. The CDR3 DNA reads TGCAGTGCGGGGACAGGGTACCACTCCTACGAGCAGTACTTC. Translation: CSAGTGYHSYEQYF.

This chain joins TRBV20-1 and TRBJ2-3, with 10 bases lining up with TRBD2. The trim removed 8 bases at V and 5 bases at J, leaving 16 bases unmatched. Germline V CDR1 and CDR2: DFQATT, SNEGSKA (reference sequence). This CDR3 contains 16 residues. The CDR3 bases are TGCAGTCCGACTGTGGCTAGCGGGAGAAGTGTAGATACGCAGTATTTT. Translated: CSPTVASGRSVDTQYF.

The CDR3 nucleotides are TGCAGCGTCCTACTTACAGGGTTGGAGACCCAGTACTTC. The encoded protein is CSVLLTGLETQYF. The chain joins TRBV29-1 to TRBJ2-5, with D tentatively TRBD1 (6 bases). Germline values: CDR1 SQVTM, CDR2 ANQGSEA. V shed 6 bases and J shed 5 bases, with 16 bases lying between them. CDR3 length equals 13 residues.

The chain is built from TRBV2 and TRBJ1-1, with D hard to call. CDR1 SNHLY and CDR2 FYNNEI come from the germline V gene. The ends were cut back, 4 bases at V and 2 bases at J, with 8 bases in the middle. This CDR3 spans 13 amino acids. The CDR3 region is CASSGDLNTEAFF. The CDR3 bases are TGTGCCAGCAGTGGTGATCTAAACACTGAAGCTTTCTTT.

This rearrangement joins TRBV20-1 to TRBJ1-1; 7 bases line up with TRBD1. Germline V lookup: CDR1 DFQATT, CDR2 SNEGSKA (reference sequence). The CDR3 spans 13 residues. V was clipped by 3 bases and J by 5 bases; unmatched bases: 6. The CDR3 DNA reads as TGCAGTGCTAGCTTCCCAGGGGGAACTGAAGCTTTCTTT. Translating it yields CSASFPGGTEAFF.

The chain recombines TRBV12-3 or TRBV12-4 with TRBJ2-5; tentative D call: TRBD1 (6 bases). The CDR3 runs 13 residues. V shed 7 bases and J shed 5 bases, with 14 bases lying between them. The CDR3 coding sequence is TGTGCCAGCAAGGGCCCTAGGGGGGAGACCCAGTACTTC. Amino acids: CASKGPRGETQYF.